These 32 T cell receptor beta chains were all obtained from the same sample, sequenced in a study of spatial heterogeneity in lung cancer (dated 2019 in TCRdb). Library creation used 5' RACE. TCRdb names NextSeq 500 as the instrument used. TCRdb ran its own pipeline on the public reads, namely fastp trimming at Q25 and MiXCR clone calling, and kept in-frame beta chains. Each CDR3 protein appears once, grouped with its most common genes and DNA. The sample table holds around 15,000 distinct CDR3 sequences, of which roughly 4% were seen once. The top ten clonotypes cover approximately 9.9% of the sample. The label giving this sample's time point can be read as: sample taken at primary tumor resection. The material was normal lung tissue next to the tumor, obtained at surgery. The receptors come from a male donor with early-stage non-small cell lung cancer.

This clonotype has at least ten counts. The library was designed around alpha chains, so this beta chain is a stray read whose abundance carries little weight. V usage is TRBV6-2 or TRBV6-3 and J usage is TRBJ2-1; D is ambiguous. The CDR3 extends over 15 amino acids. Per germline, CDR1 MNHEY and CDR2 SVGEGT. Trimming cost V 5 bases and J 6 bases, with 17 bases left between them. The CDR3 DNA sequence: TGTGCCAGCAGTCGATCTAACACCAAGGCCAATGAGCAGTTCTTC. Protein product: CASSRSNTKANEQFF.

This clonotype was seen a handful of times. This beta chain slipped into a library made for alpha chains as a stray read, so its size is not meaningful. CDR3 region: CASSQAGQGASYEQYF. CDR3 sequence (DNA): TGTGCCAGCAGCCAAGCGGGACAGGGGGCTAGCTACGAGCAGTACTTC. This sequence joins TRBV4-2 and TRBJ2-7, with 12 bases fitting TRBD1. V lost 1 base, J lost 3 bases, and 4 bases stayed unmatched. Germline-derived CDR1 and CDR2 are LGHNA and YNFKEQ. The CDR3 spans 16 residues.

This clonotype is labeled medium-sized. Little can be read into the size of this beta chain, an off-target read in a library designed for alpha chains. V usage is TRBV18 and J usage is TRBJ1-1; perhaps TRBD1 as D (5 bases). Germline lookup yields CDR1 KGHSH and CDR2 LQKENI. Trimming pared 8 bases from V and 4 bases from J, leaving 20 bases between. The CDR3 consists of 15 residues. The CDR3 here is CASTTLGDGSTEAFF. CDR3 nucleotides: TGTGCCAGCACCACTCTAGGGGATGGGAGCACTGAAGCTTTCTTT.

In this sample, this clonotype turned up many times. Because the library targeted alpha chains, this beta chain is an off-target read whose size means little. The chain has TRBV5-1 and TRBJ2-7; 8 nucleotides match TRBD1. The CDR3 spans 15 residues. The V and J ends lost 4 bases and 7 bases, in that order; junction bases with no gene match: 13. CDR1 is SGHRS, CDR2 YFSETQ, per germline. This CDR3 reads CASSLGQGPSWEQYF. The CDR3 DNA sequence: TGCGCCAGCAGCCTAGGACAGGGCCCAAGTTGGGAGCAGTACTTC.

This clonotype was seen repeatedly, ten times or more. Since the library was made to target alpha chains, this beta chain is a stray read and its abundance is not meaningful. DNA of the CDR3: TGCGCCAGCCGCTATTCGGGCATCTACGAGCAGTACTTC. Translating it yields CASRYSGIYEQYF. V and J are TRBV5-1 and TRBJ2-7; D gene ambiguous. The germline V and J ends were trimmed by 7 bases and 3 bases, with 14 bases remaining between them. CDR1 SGHRS and CDR2 YFSETQ come from the germline V gene. The CDR3 length is 13 residues.

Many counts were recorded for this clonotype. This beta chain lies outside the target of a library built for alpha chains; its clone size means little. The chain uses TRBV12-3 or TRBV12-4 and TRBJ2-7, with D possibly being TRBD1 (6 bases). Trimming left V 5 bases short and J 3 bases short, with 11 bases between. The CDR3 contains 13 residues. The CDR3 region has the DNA TGTGCCAGCAGTCGTCAGGGGAACTACGAGCAGTACTTC. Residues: CASSRQGNYEQYF.

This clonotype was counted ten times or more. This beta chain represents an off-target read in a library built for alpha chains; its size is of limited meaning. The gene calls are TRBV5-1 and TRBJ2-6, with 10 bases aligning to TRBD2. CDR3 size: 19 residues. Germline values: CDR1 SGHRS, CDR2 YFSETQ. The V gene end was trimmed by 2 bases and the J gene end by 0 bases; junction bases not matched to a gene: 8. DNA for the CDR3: TGCGCCAGCAGCTTCAGCCTAGCGGGAGTTGGCTCTGGGGCCAACGTCCTGACTTTC. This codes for CASSFSLAGVGSGANVLTF.

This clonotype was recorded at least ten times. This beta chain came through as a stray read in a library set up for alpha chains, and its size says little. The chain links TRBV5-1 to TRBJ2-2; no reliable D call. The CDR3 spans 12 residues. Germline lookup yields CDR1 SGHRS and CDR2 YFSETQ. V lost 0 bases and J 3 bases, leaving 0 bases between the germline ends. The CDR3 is CASSLDTGELFF. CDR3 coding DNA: TGCGCCAGCAGCTTGGACACCGGGGAGCTGTTTTTT.

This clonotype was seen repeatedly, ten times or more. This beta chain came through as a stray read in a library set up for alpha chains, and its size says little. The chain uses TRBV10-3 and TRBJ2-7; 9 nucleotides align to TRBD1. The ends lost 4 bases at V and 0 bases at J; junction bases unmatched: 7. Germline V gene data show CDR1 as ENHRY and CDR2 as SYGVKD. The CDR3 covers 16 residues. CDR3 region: CAISGSVDRGSYEQYF. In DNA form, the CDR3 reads TGTGCCATCAGTGGCTCGGTGGACAGGGGCTCCTACGAGCAGTACTTC.

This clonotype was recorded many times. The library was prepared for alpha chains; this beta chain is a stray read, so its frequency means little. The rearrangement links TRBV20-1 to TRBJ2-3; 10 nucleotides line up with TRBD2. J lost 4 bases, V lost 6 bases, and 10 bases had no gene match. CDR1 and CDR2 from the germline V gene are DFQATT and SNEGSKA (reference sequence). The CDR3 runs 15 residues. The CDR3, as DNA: TGCAGTGCCCTAATAGCGGGAGGAGGATCAGATACGCAGTATTTT. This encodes CSALIAGGGSDTQYF.

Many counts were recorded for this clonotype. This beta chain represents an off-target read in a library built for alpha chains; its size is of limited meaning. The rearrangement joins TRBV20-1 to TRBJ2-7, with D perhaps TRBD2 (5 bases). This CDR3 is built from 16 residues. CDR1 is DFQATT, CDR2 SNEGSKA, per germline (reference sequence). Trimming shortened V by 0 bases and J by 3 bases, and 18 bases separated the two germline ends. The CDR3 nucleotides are TGCAGTGCTAGAGATATTCGGGGTACTGATCGCTACGAGCAGTACTTC. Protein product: CSARDIRGTDRYEQYF.

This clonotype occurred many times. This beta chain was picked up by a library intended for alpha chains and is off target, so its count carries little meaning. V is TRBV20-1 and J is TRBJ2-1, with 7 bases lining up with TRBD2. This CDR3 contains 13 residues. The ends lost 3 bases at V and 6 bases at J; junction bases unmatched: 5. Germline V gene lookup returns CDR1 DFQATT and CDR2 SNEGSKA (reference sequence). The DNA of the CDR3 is TGCAGTGCTAGTTCTAGCGGACCCAATGAGCAGTTCTTC. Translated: CSASSSGPNEQFF.

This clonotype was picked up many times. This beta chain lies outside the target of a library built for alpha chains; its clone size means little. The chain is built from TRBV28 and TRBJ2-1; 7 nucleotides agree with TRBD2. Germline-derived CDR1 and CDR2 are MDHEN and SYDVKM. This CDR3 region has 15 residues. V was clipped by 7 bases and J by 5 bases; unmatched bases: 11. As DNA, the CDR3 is TGTGCCAGCAAATCCTACACGGCGGGGGACAATGAGCAGTTCTTC. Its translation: CASKSYTAGDNEQFF.

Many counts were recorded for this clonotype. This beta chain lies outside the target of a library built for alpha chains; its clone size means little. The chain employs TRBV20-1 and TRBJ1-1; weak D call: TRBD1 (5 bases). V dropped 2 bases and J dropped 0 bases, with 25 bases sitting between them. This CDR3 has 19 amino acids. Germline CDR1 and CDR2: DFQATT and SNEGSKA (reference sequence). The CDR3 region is CSARPTPGPRSPMNTEAFF. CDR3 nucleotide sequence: TGCAGTGCTAGACCTACCCCGGGACCGAGATCGCCGATGAACACTGAAGCTTTCTTT.

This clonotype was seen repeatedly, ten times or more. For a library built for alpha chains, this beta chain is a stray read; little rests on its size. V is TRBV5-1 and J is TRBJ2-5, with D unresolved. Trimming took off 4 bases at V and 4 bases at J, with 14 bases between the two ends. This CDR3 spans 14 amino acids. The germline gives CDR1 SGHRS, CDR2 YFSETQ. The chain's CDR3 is CASSMGMGLETQYF. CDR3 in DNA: TGCGCCAGCAGCATGGGGATGGGTTTAGAGACCCAGTACTTC.

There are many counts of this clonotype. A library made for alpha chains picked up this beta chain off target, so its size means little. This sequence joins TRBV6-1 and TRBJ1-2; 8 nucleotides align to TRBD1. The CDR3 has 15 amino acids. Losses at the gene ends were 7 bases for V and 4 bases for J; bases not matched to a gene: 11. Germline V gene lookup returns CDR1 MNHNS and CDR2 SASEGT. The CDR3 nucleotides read TGTGCCAGCAAAGAGTCCCCGGACAGGGCCTATGGCTACACCTTC. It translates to CASKESPDRAYGYTF.

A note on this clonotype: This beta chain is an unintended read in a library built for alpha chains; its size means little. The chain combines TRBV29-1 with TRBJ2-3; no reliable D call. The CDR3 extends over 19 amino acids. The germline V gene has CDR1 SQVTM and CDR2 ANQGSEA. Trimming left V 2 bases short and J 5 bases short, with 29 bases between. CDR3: CSVESPSGVRGYRGDTQYF. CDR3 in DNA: TGCAGCGTTGAATCCCCTTCTGGGGTTCGCGGATACCGAGGAGATACGCAGTATTTT.

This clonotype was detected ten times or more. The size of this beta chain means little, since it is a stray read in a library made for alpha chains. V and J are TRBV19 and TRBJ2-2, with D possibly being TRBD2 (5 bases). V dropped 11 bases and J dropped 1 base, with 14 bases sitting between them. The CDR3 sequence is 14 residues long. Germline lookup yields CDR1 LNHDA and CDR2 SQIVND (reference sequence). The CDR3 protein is CACRFEGNTGELFF. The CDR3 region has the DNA TGTGCCTGCCGCTTTGAGGGGAACACCGGGGAGCTGTTTTTT.

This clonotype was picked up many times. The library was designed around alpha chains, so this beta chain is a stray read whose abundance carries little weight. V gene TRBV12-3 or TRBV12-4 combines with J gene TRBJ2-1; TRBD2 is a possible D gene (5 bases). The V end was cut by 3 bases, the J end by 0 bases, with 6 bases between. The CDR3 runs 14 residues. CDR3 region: CASSFGSSYNEQFF. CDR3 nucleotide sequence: TGTGCCAGCAGTTTTGGGAGCTCCTACAATGAGCAGTTCTTC.

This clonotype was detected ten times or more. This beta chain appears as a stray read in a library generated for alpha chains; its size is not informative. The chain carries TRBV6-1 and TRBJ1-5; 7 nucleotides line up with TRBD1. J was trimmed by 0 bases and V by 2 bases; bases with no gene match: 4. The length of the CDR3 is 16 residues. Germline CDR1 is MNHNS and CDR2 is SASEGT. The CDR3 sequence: CASSENRGSSNQPQHF. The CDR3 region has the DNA TGTGCCAGCAGTGAAAACAGGGGAAGTAGCAATCAGCCCCAGCATTTT.

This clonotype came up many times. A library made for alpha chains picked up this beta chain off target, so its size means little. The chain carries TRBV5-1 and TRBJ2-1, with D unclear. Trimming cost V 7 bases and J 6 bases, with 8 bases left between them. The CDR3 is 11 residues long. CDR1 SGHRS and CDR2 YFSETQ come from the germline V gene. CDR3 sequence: CASGWANEQFF. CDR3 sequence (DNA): TGCGCCAGCGGCTGGGCCAATGAGCAGTTCTTC.

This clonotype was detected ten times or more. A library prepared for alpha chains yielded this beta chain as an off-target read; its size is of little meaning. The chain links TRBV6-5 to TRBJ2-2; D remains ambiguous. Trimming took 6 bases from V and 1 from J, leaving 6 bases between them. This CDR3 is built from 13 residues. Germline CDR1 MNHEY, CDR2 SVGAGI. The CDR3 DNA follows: TGTGCCAGCAGGGGCTTGAACACCGGGGAGCTGTTTTTT. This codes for CASRGLNTGELFF.

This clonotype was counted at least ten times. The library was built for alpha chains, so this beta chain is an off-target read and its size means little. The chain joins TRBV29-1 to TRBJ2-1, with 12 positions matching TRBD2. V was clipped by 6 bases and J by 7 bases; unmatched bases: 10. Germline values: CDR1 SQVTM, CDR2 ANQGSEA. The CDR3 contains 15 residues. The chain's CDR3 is CSVPPTSGSRNEQFF. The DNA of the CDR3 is TGCAGCGTACCACCGACTAGCGGGAGCAGAAATGAGCAGTTCTTC.

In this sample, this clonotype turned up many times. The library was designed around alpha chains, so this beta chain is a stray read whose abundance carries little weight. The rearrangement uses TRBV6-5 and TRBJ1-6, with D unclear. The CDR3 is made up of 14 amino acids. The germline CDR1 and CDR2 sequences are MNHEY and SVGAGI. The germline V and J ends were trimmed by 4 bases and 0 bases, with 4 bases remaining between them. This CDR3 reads CASSSSSYNSPLHF. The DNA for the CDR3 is TGTGCCAGCAGTTCGAGCTCCTATAATTCACCCCTCCACTTT.

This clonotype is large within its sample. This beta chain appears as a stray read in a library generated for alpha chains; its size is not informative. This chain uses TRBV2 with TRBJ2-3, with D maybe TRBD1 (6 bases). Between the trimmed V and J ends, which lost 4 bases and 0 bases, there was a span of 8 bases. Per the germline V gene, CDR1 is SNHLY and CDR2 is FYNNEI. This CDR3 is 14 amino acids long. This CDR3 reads CASSAGVSTDTQYF. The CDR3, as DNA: TGTGCCAGCAGTGCAGGGGTGAGCACAGATACGCAGTATTTT.

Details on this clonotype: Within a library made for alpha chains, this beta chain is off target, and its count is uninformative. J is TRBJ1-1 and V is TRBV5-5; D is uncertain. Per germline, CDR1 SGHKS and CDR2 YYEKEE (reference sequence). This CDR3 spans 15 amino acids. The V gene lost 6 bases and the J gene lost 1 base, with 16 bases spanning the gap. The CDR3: CASTLQTFTNTEAFF. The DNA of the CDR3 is TGTGCCAGCACGCTACAAACATTCACGAACACTGAAGCTTTCTTT.

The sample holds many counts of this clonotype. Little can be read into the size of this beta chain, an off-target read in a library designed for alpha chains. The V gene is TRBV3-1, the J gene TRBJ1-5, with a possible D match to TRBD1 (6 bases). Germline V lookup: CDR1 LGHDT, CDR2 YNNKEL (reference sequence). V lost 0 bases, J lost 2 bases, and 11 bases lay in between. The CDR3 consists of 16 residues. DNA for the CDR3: TGTGCCAGCAGCCAAGATCTGGGGACACGCAATCAGCCCCAGCATTTT. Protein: CASSQDLGTRNQPQHF.

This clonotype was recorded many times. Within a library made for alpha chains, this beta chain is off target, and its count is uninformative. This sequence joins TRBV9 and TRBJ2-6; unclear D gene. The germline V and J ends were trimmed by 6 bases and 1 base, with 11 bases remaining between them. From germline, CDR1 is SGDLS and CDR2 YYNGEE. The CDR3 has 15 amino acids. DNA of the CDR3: TGTGCCAGCATGAGAGATGGTTCTGGGGCCAACGTCCTGACTTTC. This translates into CASMRDGSGANVLTF.

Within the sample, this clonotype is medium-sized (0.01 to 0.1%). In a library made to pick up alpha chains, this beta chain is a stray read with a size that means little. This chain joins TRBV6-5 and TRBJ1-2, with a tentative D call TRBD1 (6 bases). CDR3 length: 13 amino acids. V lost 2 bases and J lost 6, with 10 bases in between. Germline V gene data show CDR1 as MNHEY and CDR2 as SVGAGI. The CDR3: CASSYGGPDGYTF. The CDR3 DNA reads TGTGCCAGCAGTTACGGGGGCCCCGATGGCTACACCTTC.

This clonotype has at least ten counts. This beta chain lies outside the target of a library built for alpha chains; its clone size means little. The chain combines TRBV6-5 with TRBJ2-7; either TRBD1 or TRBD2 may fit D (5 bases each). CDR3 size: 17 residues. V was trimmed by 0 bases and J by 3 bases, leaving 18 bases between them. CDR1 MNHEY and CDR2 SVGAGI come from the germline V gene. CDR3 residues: CASSYSASGQGHYEQYF. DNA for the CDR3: TGTGCCAGCAGTTACTCCGCCTCGGGGCAGGGCCACTACGAGCAGTACTTC.

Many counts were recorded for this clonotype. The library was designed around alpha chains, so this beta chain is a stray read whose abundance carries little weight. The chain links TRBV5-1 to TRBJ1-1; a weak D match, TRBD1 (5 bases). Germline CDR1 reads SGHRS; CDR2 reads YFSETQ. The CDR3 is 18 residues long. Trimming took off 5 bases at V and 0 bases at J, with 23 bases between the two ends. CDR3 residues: CASSRDGDELSMNTEAFF. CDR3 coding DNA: TGCGCCAGCAGTAGGGACGGGGACGAACTATCCATGAACACTGAAGCTTTCTTT. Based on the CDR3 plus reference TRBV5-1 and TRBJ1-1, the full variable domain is KAGVTQTPRYLIKTRGQQVTLSCSPISGHRSVSWYQQTPGQGLQFLFEYFSETQRNKGNFPGRFSGRQFSNSRSEMNVSTLELGDSALYLCASSRDGDELSMNTEAFFGQGTRLTVV.

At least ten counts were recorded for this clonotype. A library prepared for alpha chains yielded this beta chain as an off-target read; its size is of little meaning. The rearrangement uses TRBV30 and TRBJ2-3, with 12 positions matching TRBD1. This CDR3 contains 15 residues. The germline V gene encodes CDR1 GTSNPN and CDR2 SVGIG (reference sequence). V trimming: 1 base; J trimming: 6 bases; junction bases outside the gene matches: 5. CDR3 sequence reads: CAWSEGTGGLDTQYF. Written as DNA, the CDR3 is TGTGCCTGGAGTGAGGGGACAGGGGGCTTGGATACGCAGTATTTT.